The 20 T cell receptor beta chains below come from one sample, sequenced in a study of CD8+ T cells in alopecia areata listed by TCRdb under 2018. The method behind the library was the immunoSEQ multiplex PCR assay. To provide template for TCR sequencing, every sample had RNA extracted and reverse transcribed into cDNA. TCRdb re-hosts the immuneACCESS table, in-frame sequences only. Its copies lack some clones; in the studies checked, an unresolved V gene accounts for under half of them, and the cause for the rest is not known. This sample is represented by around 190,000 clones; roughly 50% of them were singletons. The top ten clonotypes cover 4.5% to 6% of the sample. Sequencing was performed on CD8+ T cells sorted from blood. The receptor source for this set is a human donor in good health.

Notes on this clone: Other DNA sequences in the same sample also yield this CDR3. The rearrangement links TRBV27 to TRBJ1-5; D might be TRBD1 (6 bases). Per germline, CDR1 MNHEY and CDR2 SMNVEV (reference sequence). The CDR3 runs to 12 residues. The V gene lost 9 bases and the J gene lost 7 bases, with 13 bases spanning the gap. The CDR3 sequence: CASKGGGQPQHF. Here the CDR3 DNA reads TGTGCCAGTAAGGGGGGCGGCCAGCCCCAGCATTTT.

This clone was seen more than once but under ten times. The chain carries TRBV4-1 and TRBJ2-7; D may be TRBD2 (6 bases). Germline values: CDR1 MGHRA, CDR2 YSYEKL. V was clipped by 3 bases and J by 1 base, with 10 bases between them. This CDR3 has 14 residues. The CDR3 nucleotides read TGCGCCAGCAGCCACTCGGGGGAATCCTACGAGCAGTACTTC. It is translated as CASSHSGESYEQYF.

As DNA, the CDR3 is TGTGCCAGCAGCTTAGGATTCGGAGGGAATGGCTACACCTTC. It codes for CASSLGFGGNGYTF. The chain links TRBV7-2 to TRBJ1-2; D not resolved. The V end was cut by 1 base, the J end by 6 bases, with 12 bases between. Germline CDR1 SGHTA, CDR2 FQGNSA. The length of the CDR3 is 14 residues.

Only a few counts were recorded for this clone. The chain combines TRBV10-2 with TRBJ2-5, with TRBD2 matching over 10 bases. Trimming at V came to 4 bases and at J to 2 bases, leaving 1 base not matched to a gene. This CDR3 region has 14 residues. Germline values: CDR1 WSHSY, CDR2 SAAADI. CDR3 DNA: TGCGCCAGCAGTGCAGCGGGGGGGCAAGAGACCCAGTACTTC. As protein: CASSAAGGQETQYF.

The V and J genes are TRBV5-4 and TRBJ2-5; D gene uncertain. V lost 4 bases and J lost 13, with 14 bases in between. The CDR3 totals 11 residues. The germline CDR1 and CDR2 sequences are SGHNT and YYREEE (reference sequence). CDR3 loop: CASSQDEQRYF. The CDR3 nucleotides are TGTGCCAGCAGCCAGGACGAACAGCGGTACTTC.

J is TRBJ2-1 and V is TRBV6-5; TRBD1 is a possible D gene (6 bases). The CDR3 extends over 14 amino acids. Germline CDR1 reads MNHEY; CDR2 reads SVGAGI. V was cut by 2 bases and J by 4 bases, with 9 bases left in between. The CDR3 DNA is TGTGCCAGCAGTTACACACAGGGATACAATGAGCAGTTCTTC. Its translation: CASSYTQGYNEQFF.

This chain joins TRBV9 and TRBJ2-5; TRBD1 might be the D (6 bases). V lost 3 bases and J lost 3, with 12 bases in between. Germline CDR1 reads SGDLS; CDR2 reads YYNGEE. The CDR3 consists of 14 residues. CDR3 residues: CASSARSGEETQYF. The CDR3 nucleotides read TGTGCCAGCAGCGCTCGGTCAGGGGAAGAGACCCAGTACTTC.

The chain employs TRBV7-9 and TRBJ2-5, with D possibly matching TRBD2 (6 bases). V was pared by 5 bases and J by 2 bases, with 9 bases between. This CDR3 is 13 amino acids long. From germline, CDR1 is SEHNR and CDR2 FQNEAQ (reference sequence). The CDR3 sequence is CASSRGLQETQYF. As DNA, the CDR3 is TGTGCCAGCAGCCGGGGACTGCAAGAGACCCAGTACTTC.

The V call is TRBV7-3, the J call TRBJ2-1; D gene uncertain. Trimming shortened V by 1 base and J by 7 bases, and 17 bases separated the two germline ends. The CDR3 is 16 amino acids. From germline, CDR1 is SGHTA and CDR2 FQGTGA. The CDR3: CASSLKPTPPANEQFF. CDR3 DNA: TGTGCCAGCAGCTTAAAGCCCACCCCGCCGGCAAATGAGCAGTTCTTC.

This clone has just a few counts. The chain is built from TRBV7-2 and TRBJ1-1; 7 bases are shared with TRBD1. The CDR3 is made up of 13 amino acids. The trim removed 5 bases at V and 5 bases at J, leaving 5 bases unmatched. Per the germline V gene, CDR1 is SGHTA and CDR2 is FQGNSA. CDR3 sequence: CASSINRGTEAFF. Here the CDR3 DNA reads TGTGCCAGCAGCATAAACAGGGGAACTGAAGCTTTCTTT.

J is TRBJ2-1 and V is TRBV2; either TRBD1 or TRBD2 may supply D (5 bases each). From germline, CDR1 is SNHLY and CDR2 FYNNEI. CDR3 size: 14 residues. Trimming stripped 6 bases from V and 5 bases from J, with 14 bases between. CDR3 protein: CASSRDGTDNEQFF. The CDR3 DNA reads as TGTGCCAGCAGCCGTGACGGGACGGACAATGAGCAGTTCTTC. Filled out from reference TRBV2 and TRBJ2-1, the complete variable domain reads EPEVTQTPSHQVTQMGQEVILRCVPISNHLYFYWYRQILGQKVEFLVSFYNNEISEKSEIFDDQFSVERPDGSNFTLKIRSTKLEDSAMYFCASSRDGTDNEQFFGPGTRLTVL.

The CDR3 bases are TGTGCCAGCAGTCCGGGACCCTCAGACCGGCAGCCCCAGCATTTT. It specifies CASSPGPSDRQPQHF. This chain links TRBV2 with TRBJ1-5; perhaps TRBD1 as D (5 bases). V was clipped by 5 bases and J by 7 bases, with 18 bases between them. The V gene's germline CDR1 is SNHLY and CDR2 FYNNEI. The CDR3 spans 15 residues.

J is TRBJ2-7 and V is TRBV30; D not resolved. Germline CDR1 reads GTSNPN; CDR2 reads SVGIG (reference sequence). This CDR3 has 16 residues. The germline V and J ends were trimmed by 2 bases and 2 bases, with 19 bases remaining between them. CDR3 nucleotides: TGTGCCTGGAGTCCCATCGTACAGCCTCGCCCCTACGAGCAGTACTTC. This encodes CAWSPIVQPRPYEQYF.

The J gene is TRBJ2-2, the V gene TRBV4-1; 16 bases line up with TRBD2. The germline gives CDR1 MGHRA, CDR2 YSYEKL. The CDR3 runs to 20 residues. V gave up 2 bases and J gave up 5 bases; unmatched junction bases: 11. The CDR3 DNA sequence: TGCGCCAGCAGCCAATACCCCGGGACTAGCGGGGGGGCTAATACCGGGGAGCTGTTTTTT. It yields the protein CASSQYPGTSGGANTGELFF.

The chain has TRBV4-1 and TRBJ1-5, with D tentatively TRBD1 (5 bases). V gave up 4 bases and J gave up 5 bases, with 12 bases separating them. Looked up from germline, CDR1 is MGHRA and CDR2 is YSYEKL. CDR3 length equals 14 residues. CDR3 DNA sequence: TGCGCCAGCAGCCTCGACTTGGGGGATCAGCCCCAGCATTTT. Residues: CASSLDLGDQPQHF.

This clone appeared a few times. As DNA, the CDR3 is TGTGCCAGTAGTATGCCTAGCGGGGGCTCTGCGGAGACCCAGTACTTC. This translates into CASSMPSGGSAETQYF. This chain connects TRBV19 to TRBJ2-5, with 10 bases aligning to TRBD2. The CDR3 is made up of 16 amino acids. V lost 3 bases and J lost 5; bases outside the gene matches: 9. Germline V CDR1 and CDR2: LNHDA, SQIVND (reference sequence).

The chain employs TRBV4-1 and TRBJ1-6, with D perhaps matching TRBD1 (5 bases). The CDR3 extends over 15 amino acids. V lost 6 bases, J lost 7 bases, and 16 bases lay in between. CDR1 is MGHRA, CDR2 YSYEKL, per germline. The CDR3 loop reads CASRFIGAENSPLHF. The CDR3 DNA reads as TGCGCCAGCAGATTTATAGGGGCCGAAAATTCACCCCTCCACTTT.

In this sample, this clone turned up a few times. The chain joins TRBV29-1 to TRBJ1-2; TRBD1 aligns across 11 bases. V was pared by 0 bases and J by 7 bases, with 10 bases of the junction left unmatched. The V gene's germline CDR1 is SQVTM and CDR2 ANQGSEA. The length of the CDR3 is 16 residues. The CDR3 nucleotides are TGCAGCGTTGAAGAGGACGTCTGGGGACAGGGGGTTGGCTACACCTTC. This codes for CSVEEDVWGQGVGYTF.

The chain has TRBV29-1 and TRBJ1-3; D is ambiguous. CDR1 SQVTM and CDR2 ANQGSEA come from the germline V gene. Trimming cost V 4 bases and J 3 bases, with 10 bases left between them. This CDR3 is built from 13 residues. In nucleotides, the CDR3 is TGCAGCGTTGCCGGGGTTGATGGAAACACCATATATTTT. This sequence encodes CSVAGVDGNTIYF.

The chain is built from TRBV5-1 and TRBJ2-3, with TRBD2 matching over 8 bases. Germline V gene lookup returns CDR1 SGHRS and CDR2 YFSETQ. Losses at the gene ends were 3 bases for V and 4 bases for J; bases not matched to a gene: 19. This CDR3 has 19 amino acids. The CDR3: CASSSLSAGRGDRADTQYF. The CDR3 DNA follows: TGCGCCAGCAGCTCCCTGTCTGCAGGGCGGGGGGATCGTGCAGATACGCAGTATTTT.